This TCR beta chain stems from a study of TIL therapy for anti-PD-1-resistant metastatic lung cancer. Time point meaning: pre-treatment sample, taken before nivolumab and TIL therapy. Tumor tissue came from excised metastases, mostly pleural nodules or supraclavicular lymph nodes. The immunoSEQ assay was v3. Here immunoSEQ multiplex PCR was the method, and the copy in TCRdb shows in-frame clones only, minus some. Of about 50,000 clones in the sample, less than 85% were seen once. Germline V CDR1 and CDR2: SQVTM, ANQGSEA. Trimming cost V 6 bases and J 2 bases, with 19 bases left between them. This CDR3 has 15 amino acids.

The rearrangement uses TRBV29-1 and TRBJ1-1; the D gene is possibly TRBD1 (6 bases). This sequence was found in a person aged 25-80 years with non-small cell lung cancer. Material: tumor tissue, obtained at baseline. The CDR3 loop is CSVKRAGAPNTEAFF. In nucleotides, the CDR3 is TGCAGCGTCAAACGGGCAGGGGCGCCTAACACTGAAGCTTTCTTT.